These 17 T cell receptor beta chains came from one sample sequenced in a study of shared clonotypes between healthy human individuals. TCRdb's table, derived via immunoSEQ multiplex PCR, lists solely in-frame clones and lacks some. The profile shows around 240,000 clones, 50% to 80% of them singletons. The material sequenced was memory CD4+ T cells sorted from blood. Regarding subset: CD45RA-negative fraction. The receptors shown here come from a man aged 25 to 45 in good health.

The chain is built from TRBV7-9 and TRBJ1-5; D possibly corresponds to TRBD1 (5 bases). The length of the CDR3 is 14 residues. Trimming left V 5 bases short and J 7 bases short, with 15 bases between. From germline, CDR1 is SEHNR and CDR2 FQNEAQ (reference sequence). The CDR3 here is CASSPGAQPQPQHF. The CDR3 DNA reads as TGTGCCAGCAGCCCTGGGGCCCAGCCCCAGCCCCAGCATTTT.

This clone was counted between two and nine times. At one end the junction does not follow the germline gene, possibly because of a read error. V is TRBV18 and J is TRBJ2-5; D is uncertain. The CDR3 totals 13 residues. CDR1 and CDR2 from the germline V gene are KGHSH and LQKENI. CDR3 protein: CANSPAGEKTQYF. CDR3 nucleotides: TGTGCCAACTCACCCGCAGGTGAGAAGACCCAGTACTTC. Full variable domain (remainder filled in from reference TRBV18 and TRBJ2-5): NAGVMQNPRHLVRRRGQEARLRCSPMKGHSHVYWYRQLPEEGLKFMVYLQKENIIDESGMPKERFSAEFPKEGPSILRIQQVVRGDSAAYFCANSPAGEKTQYFGPGTRLLVL.

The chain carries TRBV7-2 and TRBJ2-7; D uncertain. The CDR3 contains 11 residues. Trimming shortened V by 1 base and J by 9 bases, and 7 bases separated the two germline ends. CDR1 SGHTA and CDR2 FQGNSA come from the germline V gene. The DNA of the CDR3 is TGTGCCAGCAGCTTAGAAGGTGTGCAGTACTTC. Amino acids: CASSLEGVQYF.

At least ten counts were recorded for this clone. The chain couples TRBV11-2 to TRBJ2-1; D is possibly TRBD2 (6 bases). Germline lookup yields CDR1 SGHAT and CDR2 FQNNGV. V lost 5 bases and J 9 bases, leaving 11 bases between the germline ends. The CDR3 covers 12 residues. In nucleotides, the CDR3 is TGTGCCAGCAGCCCCCCGCGGGGTGAGCAGTTCTTC. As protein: CASSPPRGEQFF.

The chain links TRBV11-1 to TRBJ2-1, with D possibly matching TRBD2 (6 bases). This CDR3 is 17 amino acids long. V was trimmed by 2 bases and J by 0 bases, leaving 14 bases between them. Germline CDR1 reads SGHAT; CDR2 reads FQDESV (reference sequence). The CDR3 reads CASSLRSGRSSYNEQFF. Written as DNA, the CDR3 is TGTGCCAGCAGCTTAAGGAGCGGGCGGAGCTCCTACAATGAGCAGTTCTTC.

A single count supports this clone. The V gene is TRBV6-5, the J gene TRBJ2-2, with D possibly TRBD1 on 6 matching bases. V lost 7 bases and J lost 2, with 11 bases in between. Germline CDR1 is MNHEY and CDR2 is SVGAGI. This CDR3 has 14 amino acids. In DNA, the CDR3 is TGTGCCAGCATGCCCAGGGGAAACACCGGGGAGCTGTTTTTT. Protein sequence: CASMPRGNTGELFF.

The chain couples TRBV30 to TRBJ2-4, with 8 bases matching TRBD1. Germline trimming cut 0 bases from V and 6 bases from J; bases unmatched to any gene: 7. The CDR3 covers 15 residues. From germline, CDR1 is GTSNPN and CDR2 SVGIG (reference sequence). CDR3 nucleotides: TGTGCCTGGAGTGTTTCAGGGGGCCGGGGAAACATTCAGTACTTC. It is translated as CAWSVSGGRGNIQYF.

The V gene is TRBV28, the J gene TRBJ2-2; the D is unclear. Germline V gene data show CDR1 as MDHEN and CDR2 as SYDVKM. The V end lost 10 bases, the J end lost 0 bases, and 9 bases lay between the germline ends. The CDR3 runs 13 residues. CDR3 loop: CATDSANTGELFF. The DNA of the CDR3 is TGTGCCACCGATTCCGCGAACACCGGGGAGCTGTTTTTT.

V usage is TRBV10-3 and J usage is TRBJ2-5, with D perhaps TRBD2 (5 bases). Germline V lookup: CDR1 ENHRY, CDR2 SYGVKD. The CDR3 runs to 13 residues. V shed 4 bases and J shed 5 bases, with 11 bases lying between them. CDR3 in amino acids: CAISGGRLETQYF. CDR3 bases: TGTGCCATCAGTGGAGGGAGACTGGAGACCCAGTACTTC.

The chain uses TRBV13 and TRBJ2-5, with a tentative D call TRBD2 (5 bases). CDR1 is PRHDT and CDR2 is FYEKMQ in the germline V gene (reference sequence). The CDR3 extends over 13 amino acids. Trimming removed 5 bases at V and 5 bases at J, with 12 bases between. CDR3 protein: CASSGLPGETQYF. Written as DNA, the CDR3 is TGTGCCAGCAGCGGCCTGCCGGGGGAGACCCAGTACTTC.

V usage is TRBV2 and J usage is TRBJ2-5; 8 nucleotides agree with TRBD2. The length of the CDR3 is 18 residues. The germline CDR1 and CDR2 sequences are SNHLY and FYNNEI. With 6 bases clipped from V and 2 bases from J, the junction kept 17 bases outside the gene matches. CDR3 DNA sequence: TGTGCCAGCAGGGCGGGGACGGGAGGGATGAAGTTTCAAGAGACCCAGTACTTC. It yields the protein CASRAGTGGMKFQETQYF.

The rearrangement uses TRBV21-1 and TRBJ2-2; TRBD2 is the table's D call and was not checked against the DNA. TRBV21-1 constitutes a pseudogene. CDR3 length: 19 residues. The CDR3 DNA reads TGTGCCAGCAGCCCGCCCCTTGATGAGAGCGGGACTAACACCGGGGAGCTGTTTTTT. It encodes CASSPPLDESGTNTGELFF.

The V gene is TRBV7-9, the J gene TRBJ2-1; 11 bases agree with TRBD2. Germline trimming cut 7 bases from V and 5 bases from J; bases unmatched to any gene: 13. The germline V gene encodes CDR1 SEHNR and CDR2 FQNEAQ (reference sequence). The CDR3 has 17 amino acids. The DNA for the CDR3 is TGTGCCAGCACCCTTATGTTCGGGACTAGCGGCGACAATGAGCAGTTCTTC. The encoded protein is CASTLMFGTSGDNEQFF.

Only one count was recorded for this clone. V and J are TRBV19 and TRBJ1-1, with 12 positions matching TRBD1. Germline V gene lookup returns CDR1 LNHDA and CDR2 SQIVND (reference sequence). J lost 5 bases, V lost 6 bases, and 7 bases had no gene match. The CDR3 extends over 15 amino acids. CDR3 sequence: CASSSGQGARTEAFF. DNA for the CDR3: TGTGCCAGTAGCTCGGGACAGGGGGCGCGGACTGAAGCTTTCTTT.

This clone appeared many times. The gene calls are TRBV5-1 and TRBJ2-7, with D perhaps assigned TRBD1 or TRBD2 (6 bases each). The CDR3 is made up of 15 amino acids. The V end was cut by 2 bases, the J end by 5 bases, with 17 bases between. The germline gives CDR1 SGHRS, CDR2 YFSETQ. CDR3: CASSLQGRGANEQYF. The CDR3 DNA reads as TGCGCCAGCAGCTTACAGGGTAGGGGGGCCAACGAGCAGTACTTC.

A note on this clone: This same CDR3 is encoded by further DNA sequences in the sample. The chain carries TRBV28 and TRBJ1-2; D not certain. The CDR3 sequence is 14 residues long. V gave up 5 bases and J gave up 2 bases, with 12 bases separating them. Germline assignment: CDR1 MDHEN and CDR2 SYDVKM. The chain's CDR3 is CASSLLGANYGYTF. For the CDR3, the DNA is TGTGCCAGCAGTCTCCTGGGAGCCAACTATGGCTACACCTTC.

CDR3 sequence (DNA): TGCAGCGTTTCGTTCAAACCCACCGGGGAGCTGTTTTTT. This codes for CSVSFKPTGELFF. This chain links TRBV29-1 with TRBJ2-2; no clear D gene. The CDR3 runs 13 residues. The V gene lost 5 bases and the J gene lost 4 bases, with 11 bases spanning the gap. Germline V gene sequence: CDR1 SQVTM, CDR2 ANQGSEA.